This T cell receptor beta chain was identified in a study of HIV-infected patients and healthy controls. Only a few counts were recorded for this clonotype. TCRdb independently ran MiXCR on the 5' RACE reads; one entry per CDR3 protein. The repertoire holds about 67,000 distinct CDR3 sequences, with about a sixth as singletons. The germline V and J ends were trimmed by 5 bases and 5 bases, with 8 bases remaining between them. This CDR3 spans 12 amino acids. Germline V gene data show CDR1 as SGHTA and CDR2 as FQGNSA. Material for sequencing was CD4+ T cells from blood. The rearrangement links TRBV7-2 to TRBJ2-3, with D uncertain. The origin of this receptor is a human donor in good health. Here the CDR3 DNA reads TGTGCCAGCAGCCCCTGGCAAGATACGCAGTATTTT. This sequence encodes CASSPWQDTQYF. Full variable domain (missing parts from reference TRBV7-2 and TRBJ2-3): GAGVSQSPSNKVTEKGKDVELRCDPISGHTALYWYRQSLGQGLEFLIYFQGNSAPDKSGLPSDRFSAERTGGSVSTLTIQRTQQEDSAVYLCASSPWQDTQYFGPGTRLTVL.